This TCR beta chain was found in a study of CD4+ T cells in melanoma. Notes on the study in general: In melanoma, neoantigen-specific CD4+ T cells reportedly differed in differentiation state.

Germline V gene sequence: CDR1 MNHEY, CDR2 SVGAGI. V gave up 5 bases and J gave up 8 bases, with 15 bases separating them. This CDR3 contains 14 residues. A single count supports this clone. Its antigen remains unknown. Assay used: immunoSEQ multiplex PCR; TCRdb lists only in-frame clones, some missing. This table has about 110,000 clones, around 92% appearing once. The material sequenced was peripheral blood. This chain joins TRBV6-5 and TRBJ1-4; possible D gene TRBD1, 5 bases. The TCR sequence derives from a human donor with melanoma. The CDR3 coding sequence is TGTGCCAGCAGTCCAGGGTTAGGCCCCGAAAAACTGTTTTTT. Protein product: CASSPGLGPEKLFF.